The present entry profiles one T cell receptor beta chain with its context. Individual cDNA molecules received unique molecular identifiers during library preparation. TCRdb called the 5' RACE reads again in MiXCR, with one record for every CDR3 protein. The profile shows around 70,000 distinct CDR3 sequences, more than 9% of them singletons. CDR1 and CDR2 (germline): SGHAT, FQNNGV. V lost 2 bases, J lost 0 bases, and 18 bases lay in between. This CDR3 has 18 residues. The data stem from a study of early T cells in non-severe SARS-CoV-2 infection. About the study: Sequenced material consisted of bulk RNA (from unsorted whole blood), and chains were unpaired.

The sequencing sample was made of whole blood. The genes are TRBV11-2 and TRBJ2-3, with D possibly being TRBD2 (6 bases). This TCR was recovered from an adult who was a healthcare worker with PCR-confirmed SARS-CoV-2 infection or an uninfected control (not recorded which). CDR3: CASSLPLVAGISTDTQYF. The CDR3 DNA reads TGTGCCAGCAGCTTACCGTTAGTGGCGGGGATAAGCACAGATACGCAGTATTTT.